These T cell receptor beta chains were read from a single sample in a study of shared clonotypes between healthy human individuals. Assay used: immunoSEQ multiplex PCR; TCRdb lists only in-frame clones, some missing. The sample lists about 100,000 clones; around 47% were seen once. The material sequenced was PBMCs. These TCRs come from a woman aged 40 to 50 in good health. Some clones in this sample may be carry-over from other donors' samples. The conserved cysteine and the conserved F or W are not part of the CDR3 here. A D gene is named only where the DNA matches it firmly.

V	D	J	CDR3
TRBV5-1	-	TRBJ2-7	ATPFGGLSYEQY
TRBV30	-	TRBJ2-1	AWLLASSYNEQF
TRBV29-1	-	TRBJ2-5	SPRRGETQY
TRBV29-1	-	TRBJ1-5	SVGGASNQPQH
TRBV28	-	TRBJ1-5	ASSLLSRQVNQPQH
TRBV7-9	-	TRBJ2-3	ASSLGGSISTDTQY
TRBV18	TRBD1	TRBJ2-7	ASSRTGGDEQY
TRBV19	-	TRBJ2-5	ASSRAKTVETQY
TRBV29-1	TRBD2	TRBJ2-7	SVEGTSGSKYEQY
TRBV7-9	-	TRBJ1-2	ASSFEGHGYT
TRBV5-8	TRBD1	TRBJ2-5	ASSDRGRGTETQY
TRBV29-1	TRBD2	TRBJ2-7	SAALKRDPYEQY
TRBV18	TRBD1	TRBJ1-2	ASSPGGGGGGYT
TRBV5-6	-	TRBJ1-6	ASSHLDRDNSPLH
TRBV5-1	-	TRBJ1-1	ASSLAGRRDTEAF
TRBV4-1	TRBD2	TRBJ2-4	ASSQRGLAALAKNIQY
TRBV30	-	TRBJ2-1	AWGRGGGGGQF
TRBV28	-	TRBJ2-5	ASSIPGERETQY
TRBV7-8	-	TRBJ1-2	ASSLGAPRINYGYT
TRBV4-3	-	-	ASSQIQGHEQY
TRBV5-6	-	TRBJ2-7	ASGNGVGASYEQY
TRBV19	-	TRBJ2-1	ASSIIQDNEQF
TRBV2	-	TRBJ1-1	ASRIGRHTEAF
TRBV7-9	-	TRBJ1-6	ASSSTGTNSPLH
TRBV27	-	TRBJ1-5	ATRRGFGQPQH
TRBV6-6	-	TRBJ2-1	ASSLVPEAYNEQF
TRBV30	TRBD2	TRBJ2-2	AWEGGLAGTGELF
TRBV5-4	-	TRBJ2-5	ASSSAALGFQETQY
TRBV7-2	TRBD1	TRBJ1-4	ASSLTGDNEKLF
TRBV7-6	-	TRBJ2-3	ASSLVADTQY
TRBV5-1	TRBD2	TRBJ2-7	ASSLGGSFYEQY
TRBV10-2	TRBD2	TRBJ2-1	ASSDPSGPSYNEQF
TRBV28	TRBD1	TRBJ2-7	ASSQGGPTPYEQY
TRBV18	TRBD1	TRBJ1-1	ASSPPTGFTEAF
TRBV5-4	-	TRBJ2-5	ASSLTKTQY
TRBV6-1	TRBD2	TRBJ2-5	ASSEGLAGYETQY
TRBV27	-	TRBJ1-5	ASSPGNYQPQH
TRBV7-9	-	TRBJ1-5	ASSLRDQPQH
TRBV4-2	TRBD1	TRBJ2-3	ASSQQRTGGTDTQY
TRBV5-5	-	TRBJ2-7	ASSLVGTASYEQY
TRBV5-4	-	TRBJ2-1	ASSTQGNNEQF
TRBV4-2	-	TRBJ1-4	ASSQDRGRGDEKLF
TRBV6-4	-	TRBJ1-1	ASSDSRQIDVNLNTEAF
TRBV10-3	TRBD1	TRBJ1-5	AISDRGSQPQH
TRBV19	-	TRBJ1-3	ASSTRTVSGNTIY
TRBV5-1	-	TRBJ2-1	ASSLWTGNEQF
TRBV30	-	TRBJ2-7	AWSDRDYEQY
TRBV21-1	-	TRBJ2-3	ASSQKTGPRIKEDTDTQY
TRBV28	-	TRBJ1-1	ASISSKGGWAEAF
TRBV6-6	-	TRBJ2-7	ASSYSGRSNEQY
TRBV27	TRBD2	TRBJ2-5	ASSPRGTSLMGTQY
TRBV27	TRBD1	-	ASSQGATYEQY
TRBV5-1	-	TRBJ2-2	ASSLGQINTGELF
TRBV11-2	TRBD2	TRBJ2-2	ASSLTSSGKGELF